The rows below give T cell receptor beta chains drawn from one sample of a study of EBV T-cell therapy then PD-1 blockade in nasopharyngeal carcinoma. The antigens of these receptors remain unknown. Libraries were prepared by immunoSEQ multiplex PCR; TCRdb keeps only in-frame clonotypes and omits some of them. This sample has some 21,000 clones, with about 80% found just once. The sample consisted of CD8+ T cells from blood, taken at roughly day 65 from a patient whose treatment included autologous EBV-specific T cells and nivolumab. The receptors were gathered from a man in his forties or fifties with nasopharyngeal carcinoma. CDR3s include the opening cysteine and the closing phenylalanine or tryptophan. Fields, in order: V gene, clone size, D gene, J gene, CDR3 protein, CDR3 DNA. The D gene is left open where the match is weak. The size field is filled for only some rows; it gives once, few, many or a size class.

V: TRBV6-2/TRBV6-3
size: -
D: TRBD2
J: TRBJ2-6
CDR3: CASSLGGTGANVLTF
DNA: TGTGCCAGCAGTCTGGGAGGGACTGGGGCCAACGTCCTGACTTTC

V: TRBV2
size: -
D: TRBD1
J: TRBJ1-1
CDR3: CASRFTGVQNTEAFF
DNA: TGTGCCAGCAGGTTTACAGGGGTCCAGAACACTGAAGCTTTCTTT

V: TRBV5-1
size: -
D: TRBD2
J: TRBJ2-3
CDR3: CASSPSGGRTDTQYF
DNA: TGCGCCAGCAGCCCTAGCGGGGGCCGCACAGATACGCAGTATTTT

V: TRBV27
size: -
D: TRBD1
J: TRBJ1-4
CDR3: CASSSGTGGRREKLFF
DNA: TGTGCCAGCAGTTCCGGGACAGGGGGCCGGAGAGAAAAACTGTTTTTT

V: TRBV7-9
size: few
D: -
J: TRBJ1-1
CDR3: CASSLDSRANTEAFF
DNA: TGTGCCAGCAGCTTAGACTCCAGGGCGAACACTGAAGCTTTCTTT

V: TRBV12-3/TRBV12-4
size: -
D: -
J: TRBJ1-5
CDR3: CASSFRNQPQHF
DNA: TGTGCCAGCAGTTTCAGGAATCAGCCCCAGCATTTT

V: TRBV4-3
size: few
D: TRBD1
J: TRBJ2-7
CDR3: CASSQDVGTGDYEQYF
DNA: TGCGCCAGCAGCCAAGATGTCGGGACAGGCGACTACGAGCAGTACTTC

V: TRBV29-1
size: -
D: -
J: TRBJ1-2
CDR3: CSVPEKANYGYTF
DNA: TGCAGCGTCCCCGAGAAGGCTAACTATGGCTACACCTTC

V: TRBV9
size: -
D: TRBD2
J: TRBJ2-3
CDR3: CASSGLAADTQYF
DNA: TGTGCCAGCAGCGGACTAGCCGCCGATACGCAGTATTTT

V: TRBV6-1
size: -
D: -
J: TRBJ2-1
CDR3: CASSDRGDYNEQFF
DNA: TGTGCCAGCAGTGACAGGGGGGACTACAATGAGCAGTTCTTC

V: TRBV19
size: -
D: TRBD1
J: TRBJ2-5
CDR3: CASSIGTGGVETQYF
DNA: TGTGCCAGTAGTATAGGGACAGGGGGAGTGGAGACCCAGTACTTC

V: TRBV7-8
size: -
D: TRBD1
J: TRBJ1-2
CDR3: CASSGRQGLSGYTF
DNA: TGTGCCAGCAGCGGCAGACAGGGTCTGTCTGGCTACACCTTC

V: TRBV2
size: -
D: -
J: TRBJ1-1
CDR3: CASSSGWGWNTEAFF
DNA: TGTGCCAGCTCATCCGGCTGGGGGTGGAACACTGAAGCTTTCTTT